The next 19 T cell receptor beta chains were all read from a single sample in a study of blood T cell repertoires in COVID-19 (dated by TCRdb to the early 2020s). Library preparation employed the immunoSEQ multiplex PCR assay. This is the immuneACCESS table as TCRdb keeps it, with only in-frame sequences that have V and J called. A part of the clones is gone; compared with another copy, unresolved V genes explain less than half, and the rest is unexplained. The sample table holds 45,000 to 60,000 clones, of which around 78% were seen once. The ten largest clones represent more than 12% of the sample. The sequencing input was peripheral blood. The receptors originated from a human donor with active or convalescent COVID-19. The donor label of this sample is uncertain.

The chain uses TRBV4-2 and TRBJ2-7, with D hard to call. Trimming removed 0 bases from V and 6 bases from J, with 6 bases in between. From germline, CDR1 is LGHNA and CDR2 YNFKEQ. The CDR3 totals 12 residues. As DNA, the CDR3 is TGTGCCAGCAGCCAAGACTATCGCGAGCAGTACTTC. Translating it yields CASSQDYREQYF.

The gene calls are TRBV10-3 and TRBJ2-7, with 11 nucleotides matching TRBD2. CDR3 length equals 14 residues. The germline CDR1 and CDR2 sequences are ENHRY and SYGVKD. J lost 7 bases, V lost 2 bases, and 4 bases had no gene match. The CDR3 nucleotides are TGTGCCATCAGTGAGCCCCTAGCGGGAGGTGAGCAGTACTTC. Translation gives CAISEPLAGGEQYF.

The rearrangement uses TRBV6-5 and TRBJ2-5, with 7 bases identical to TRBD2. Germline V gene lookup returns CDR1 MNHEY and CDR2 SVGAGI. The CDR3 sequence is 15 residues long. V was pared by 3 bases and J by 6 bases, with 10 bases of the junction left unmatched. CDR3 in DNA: TGTGCCAGCAGTTATCTAGCGGAGGCGGAGAAGACCCAGTACTTC. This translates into CASSYLAEAEKTQYF.

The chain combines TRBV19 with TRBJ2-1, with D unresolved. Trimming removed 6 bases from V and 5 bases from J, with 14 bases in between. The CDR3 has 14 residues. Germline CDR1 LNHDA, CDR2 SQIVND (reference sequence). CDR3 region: CASRRRRRDNEQFF. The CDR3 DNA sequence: TGTGCCAGTAGACGCCGACGACGGGACAATGAGCAGTTCTTC.

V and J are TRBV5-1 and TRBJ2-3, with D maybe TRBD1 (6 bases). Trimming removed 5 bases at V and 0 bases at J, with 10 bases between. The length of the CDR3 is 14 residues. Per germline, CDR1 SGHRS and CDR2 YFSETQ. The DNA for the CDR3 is TGCGCCAGCAGGGGGACAATTAGCACAGATACGCAGTATTTT. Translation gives CASRGTISTDTQYF.

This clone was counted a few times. Here the CDR3 DNA reads TGTGCCAGCAGCTTACCGCGCCCCGTGGGCCGAGTCTCCTACGAGCAGTACTTC. Its protein is CASSLPRPVGRVSYEQYF. The V call is TRBV7-8, the J call TRBJ2-7; D uncertain. Trimming took off 2 bases at V and 0 bases at J, with 20 bases between the two ends. Looked up from germline, CDR1 is SGHVS and CDR2 is FQNEAQ. The CDR3 covers 18 residues.

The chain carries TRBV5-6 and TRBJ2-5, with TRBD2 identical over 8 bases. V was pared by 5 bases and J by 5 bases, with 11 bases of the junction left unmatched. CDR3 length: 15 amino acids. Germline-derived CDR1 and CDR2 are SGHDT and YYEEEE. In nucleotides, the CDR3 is TGTGCCAGCAGACCCGTAGCGGGAAATTGGGAGACCCAGTACTTC. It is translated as CASRPVAGNWETQYF.

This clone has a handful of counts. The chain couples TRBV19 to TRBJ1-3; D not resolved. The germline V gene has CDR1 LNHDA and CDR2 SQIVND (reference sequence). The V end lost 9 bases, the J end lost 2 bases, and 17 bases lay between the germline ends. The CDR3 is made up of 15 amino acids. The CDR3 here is CASQRPGLAGNTIYF. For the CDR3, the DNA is TGTGCCAGCCAGCGGCCGGGGTTGGCTGGAAACACCATATATTTT. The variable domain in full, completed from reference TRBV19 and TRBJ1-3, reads DGGITQSPKYLFRKEGQNVTLSCEQNLNHDAMYWYRQDPGQGLRLIYYSQIVNDFQKGDIAEGYSVSREKKESFPLTVTSAQKNPTAFYLCASQRPGLAGNTIYFGEGSWLTVV.

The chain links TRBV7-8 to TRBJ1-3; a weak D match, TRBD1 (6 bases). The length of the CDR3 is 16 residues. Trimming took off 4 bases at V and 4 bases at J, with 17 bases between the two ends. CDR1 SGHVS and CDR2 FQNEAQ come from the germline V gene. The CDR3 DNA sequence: TGTGCCAGCAGCTACCGGACAGAGGGGTCGGGAAACACCATATATTTT. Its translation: CASSYRTEGSGNTIYF.

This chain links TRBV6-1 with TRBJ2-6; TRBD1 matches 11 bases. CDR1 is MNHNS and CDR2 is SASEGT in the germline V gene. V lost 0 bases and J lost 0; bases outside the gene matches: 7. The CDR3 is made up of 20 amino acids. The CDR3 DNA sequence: TGTGCCAGCAGTGAAGCCCCAGGCGGGACAGGGGGCTCTGGGGCCAACGTCCTGACTTTC. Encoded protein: CASSEAPGGTGGSGANVLTF.

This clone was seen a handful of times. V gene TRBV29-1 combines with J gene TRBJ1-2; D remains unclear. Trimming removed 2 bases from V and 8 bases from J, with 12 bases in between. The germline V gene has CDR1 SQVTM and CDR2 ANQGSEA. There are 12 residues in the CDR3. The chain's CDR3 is CSVEKTSGGYTF. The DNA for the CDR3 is TGCAGCGTTGAAAAAACGTCAGGAGGCTACACCTTC.

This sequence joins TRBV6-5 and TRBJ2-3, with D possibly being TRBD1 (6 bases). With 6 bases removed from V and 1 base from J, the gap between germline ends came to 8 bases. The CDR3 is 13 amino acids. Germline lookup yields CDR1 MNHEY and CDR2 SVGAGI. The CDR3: CASSNRGTDTQYF. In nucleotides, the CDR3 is TGTGCCAGCAGCAACAGGGGCACAGATACGCAGTATTTT.

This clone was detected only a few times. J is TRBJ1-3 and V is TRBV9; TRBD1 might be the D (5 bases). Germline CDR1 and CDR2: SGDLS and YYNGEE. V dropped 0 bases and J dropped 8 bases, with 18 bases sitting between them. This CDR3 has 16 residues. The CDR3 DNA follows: TGTGCCAGCAGCGTAGATGGTAGTGGGACGGGGGACACCATATATTTT. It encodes CASSVDGSGTGDTIYF.

CDR3 DNA sequence: TGTGCCACCGGGACAGGAGGCAATGAAAAACTGTTTTTT. Its protein is CATGTGGNEKLFF. The V gene is TRBV19, the J gene TRBJ1-4; 8 bases are shared with TRBD1. The V gene end was trimmed by 10 bases and the J gene end by 5 bases; junction bases not matched to a gene: 6. The CDR3 runs to 13 residues. The germline CDR1 and CDR2 sequences are LNHDA and SQIVND (reference sequence).

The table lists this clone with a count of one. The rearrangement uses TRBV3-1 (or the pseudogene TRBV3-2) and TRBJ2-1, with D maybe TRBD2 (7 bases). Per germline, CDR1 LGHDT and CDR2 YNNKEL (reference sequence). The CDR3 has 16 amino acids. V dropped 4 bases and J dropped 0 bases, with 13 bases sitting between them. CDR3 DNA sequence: TGTGCCAGCAGCCTATTGGGGGGGCACTCCTACAATGAGCAGTTCTTC. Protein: CASSLLGGHSYNEQFF.

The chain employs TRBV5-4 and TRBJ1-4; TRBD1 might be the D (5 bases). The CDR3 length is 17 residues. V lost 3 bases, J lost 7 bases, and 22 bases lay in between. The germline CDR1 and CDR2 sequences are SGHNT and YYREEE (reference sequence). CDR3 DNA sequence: TGTGCCAGCAGCTCCACCCTACTACCGGGGGGGGGTGAAAAACTGTTTTTT. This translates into CASSSTLLPGGGEKLFF.

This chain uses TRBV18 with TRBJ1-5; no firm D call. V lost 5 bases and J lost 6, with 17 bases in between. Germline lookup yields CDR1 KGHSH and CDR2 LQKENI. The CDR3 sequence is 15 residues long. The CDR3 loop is CASSSNRGEGQPQHF. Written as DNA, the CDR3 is TGTGCCAGCTCATCGAACCGGGGAGAAGGTCAGCCCCAGCATTTT.

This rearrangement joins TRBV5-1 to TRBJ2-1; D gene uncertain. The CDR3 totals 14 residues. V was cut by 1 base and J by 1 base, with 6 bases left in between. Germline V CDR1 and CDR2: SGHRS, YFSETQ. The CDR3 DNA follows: TGCGCCAGCAGCTTGCCGGGTTCCTACAATGAGCAGTTCTTC. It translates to CASSLPGSYNEQFF.

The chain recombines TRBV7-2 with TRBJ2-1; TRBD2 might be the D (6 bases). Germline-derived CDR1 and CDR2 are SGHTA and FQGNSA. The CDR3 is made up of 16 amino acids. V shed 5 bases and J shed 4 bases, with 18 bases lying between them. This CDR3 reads CASSPTTSPRYNEQFF. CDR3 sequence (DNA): TGTGCCAGCAGCCCAACAACTAGCCCCAGATACAATGAGCAGTTCTTC. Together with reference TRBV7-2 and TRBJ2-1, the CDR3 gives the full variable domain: GAGVSQSPSNKVTEKGKDVELRCDPISGHTALYWYRQSLGQGLEFLIYFQGNSAPDKSGLPSDRFSAERTGGSVSTLTIQRTQQEDSAVYLCASSPTTSPRYNEQFFGPGTRLTVL.